The 28 T cell receptor beta chains reported below all come from one sample, sequenced in a study of CD8 T cells in ankylosing spondylitis. One entry per CDR3 protein, called by TCRdb with MiXCR from the 5' RACE reads. The data show approximately 38,000 distinct CDR3 sequences, around 2.8% seen once. Input material: blood, either unsorted or a sorted T cell fraction (not recorded which). Source of these receptors: a male donor with ankylosing spondylitis or in good health (not recorded which).

This clonotype was recorded many times. The chain is built from TRBV9 and TRBJ2-3; D gene unclear. V shed 2 bases and J shed 4 bases, with 11 bases lying between them. The length of the CDR3 is 14 residues. Germline CDR1 SGDLS, CDR2 YYNGEE. In DNA, the CDR3 is TGTGCCAGCAGCGTCTCCCCGGACCCAGATACGCAGTATTTT. Encoded protein: CASSVSPDPDTQYF.

At least ten counts were recorded for this clonotype. The genes are TRBV9 and TRBJ2-7, with no clear D. Germline-derived CDR1 and CDR2 are SGDLS and YYNGEE. The V end was cut by 2 bases, the J end by 3 bases, with 9 bases between. This CDR3 has 13 residues. This CDR3 is CASSVGVGYEQYF. The CDR3 nucleotides read TGTGCCAGCAGCGTCGGCGTCGGCTACGAGCAGTACTTC.

This clonotype was counted ten times or more. The CDR3 sequence is CASSPVSGRALQYF. The CDR3 DNA sequence: TGTGCCAGCAGCCCCGTTAGCGGGAGGGCCCTTCAGTACTTC. V usage is TRBV9 and J usage is TRBJ2-4; TRBD2 matches 11 bases. The V and J ends lost 4 bases and 11 bases, in that order; junction bases with no gene match: 8. Germline CDR1 reads SGDLS; CDR2 reads YYNGEE. This CDR3 is 14 amino acids long.

This clonotype showed up many times. This sequence joins TRBV9 and TRBJ1-5; the match to TRBD1 covers 8 bases. V lost 3 bases to trimming and J lost 6 bases; unmatched junction nucleotides: 5. Germline values: CDR1 SGDLS, CDR2 YYNGEE. There are 14 residues in the CDR3. The DNA for the CDR3 is TGTGCCAGCAGCGCTACAGGGGGTGGTCAGCCCCAGCATTTT. This translates into CASSATGGGQPQHF.

The rearrangement uses TRBV9 and TRBJ2-2, with D maybe TRBD2 (6 bases). The V gene lost 0 bases and the J gene lost 2 bases, with 11 bases spanning the gap. The CDR3 extends over 16 amino acids. The V gene's germline CDR1 is SGDLS and CDR2 YYNGEE. DNA for the CDR3: TGTGCCAGCAGCGTAGGAGGGAGGCCCAACACCGGGGAGCTGTTTTTT. Translation: CASSVGGRPNTGELFF.

This clonotype was recorded many times. The chain couples TRBV9 to TRBJ2-7; 8 nucleotides line up with TRBD1. The J segment lost 4 bases and the V segment lost 0 bases, leaving 3 bases of the junction unmatched. Germline V gene sequence: CDR1 SGDLS, CDR2 YYNGEE. CDR3 length: 14 residues. CDR3 region: CASSVADRVYEQYF. The CDR3 coding sequence is TGTGCCAGCAGCGTAGCGGACAGGGTTTACGAGCAGTACTTC. The complete variable domain, with remaining parts taken from reference TRBV9 and TRBJ2-7, reads DSGVTQTPKHLITATGQRVTLRCSPRSGDLSVYWYQQSLDQGLQFLIQYYNGEERAKGNILERFSAQQFPDLHSELNLSSLELGDSALYFCASSVADRVYEQYFGPGTRLTVT.

This clonotype was counted at least ten times. The V gene is TRBV9, the J gene TRBJ1-4; D not resolved. V lost 0 bases and J lost 8, with 8 bases in between. Germline-derived CDR1 and CDR2 are SGDLS and YYNGEE. The CDR3 length is 13 residues. The CDR3 reads CASSVAVGEKLFF. The CDR3 bases are TGTGCCAGCAGCGTAGCTGTGGGAGAAAAACTGTTTTTT.

This clonotype came up many times. The chain combines TRBV9 with TRBJ2-1; TRBD2 matches at 11 bases. This CDR3 is 14 amino acids long. V shed 7 bases and J 9 bases; nucleotides not matched to a gene: 9. Germline assignment: CDR1 SGDLS and CDR2 YYNGEE. CDR3 bases: TGTGCCAGCGGATCCACTAGCGGGAGTGGTGAGCAGTTCTTC. It yields the protein CASGSTSGSGEQFF.

This clonotype was seen ten or more times. The chain recombines TRBV9 with TRBJ2-3; D might be TRBD1 or TRBD2, each matching 5 bases. The CDR3 loop spans 18 amino acids. With 0 bases removed from V and 8 bases from J, the gap between germline ends came to 25 bases. CDR1 and CDR2 (germline): SGDLS, YYNGEE. The CDR3 reads CASSVVIGGGLGDSTQYF. The DNA for the CDR3 is TGTGCCAGCAGCGTAGTAATAGGAGGAGGTTTAGGGGATTCTACGCAGTATTTT.

This clonotype was counted ten times or more. V and J are TRBV9 and TRBJ2-7; TRBD1 aligns across 7 bases. The CDR3 runs to 15 residues. Per germline, CDR1 SGDLS and CDR2 YYNGEE. The ends lost 4 bases at V and 2 bases at J; junction bases unmatched: 9. The CDR3 DNA sequence: TGTGCCAGCAGCTTTCGGACAGGTACCCCCTACGAGCAGTACTTC. Translation gives CASSFRTGTPYEQYF.

This clonotype was seen repeatedly, ten times or more. This chain connects TRBV9 to TRBJ2-2; 13 bases match TRBD2. With V trimmed by 3 bases and J by 6 bases, 2 bases remained unmatched. The germline CDR1 and CDR2 sequences are SGDLS and YYNGEE. The CDR3 covers 15 residues. The chain's CDR3 is CASSGLAGGAGELFF. The DNA for the CDR3 is TGTGCCAGCAGCGGACTAGCGGGAGGAGCCGGGGAGCTGTTTTTT.

This clonotype was recorded many times. The J gene is TRBJ2-3, the V gene TRBV9, with 9 positions matching TRBD2. The J segment lost 2 bases and the V segment lost 4 bases, leaving 5 bases of the junction unmatched. The CDR3 spans 15 residues. Germline V CDR1 and CDR2: SGDLS, YYNGEE. DNA for the CDR3: TGTGCCAGCAGCCTGACTAGCGGATACACAGATACGCAGTATTTT. Amino acids: CASSLTSGYTDTQYF.

The table lists this clonotype with many counts. This sequence joins TRBV9 and TRBJ2-7; 10 bases map to TRBD1. CDR1 is SGDLS, CDR2 YYNGEE, per germline. The junction had 3 bases not matched to a gene; V was cut back by 2 bases and J by 7 bases. The CDR3 is 13 amino acids. The CDR3 region has the DNA TGTGCCAGCAGCGTGGGACAGGGGTGGGAGCAGTACTTC. This gives the protein CASSVGQGWEQYF.

This clonotype was seen repeatedly, ten times or more. The J gene is TRBJ2-3, the V gene TRBV9, with D unclear. The CDR3 contains 13 residues. The V gene lost 0 bases and the J gene lost 3 bases, with 5 bases spanning the gap. Germline lookup yields CDR1 SGDLS and CDR2 YYNGEE. The CDR3 reads CASSVASTDTQYF. For the CDR3, the DNA is TGTGCCAGCAGCGTAGCCTCAACAGATACGCAGTATTTT.

This clonotype has a count of ten or more. The chain employs TRBV9 and TRBJ1-5; D remains unclear. CDR3 length: 13 amino acids. From germline, CDR1 is SGDLS and CDR2 YYNGEE. V dropped 0 bases and J dropped 4 bases, with 5 bases sitting between them. In DNA, the CDR3 is TGTGCCAGCAGCGTAGACGTGAATCAGCCCCAGCATTTT. Its translation: CASSVDVNQPQHF.

This clonotype was detected ten times or more. The chain carries TRBV9 and TRBJ2-7; 14 nucleotides agree with TRBD2. The CDR3 spans 15 residues. CDR1 is SGDLS and CDR2 is YYNGEE in the germline V gene. The V segment lost 4 bases and the J segment 2 bases; nucleotides outside the gene matches: 2. For the CDR3, the DNA is TGTGCCAGCAGCCGGACTAGCGGGGGGACCTACGAGCAGTACTTC. Its protein is CASSRTSGGTYEQYF.

This clonotype appeared many times. The genes are TRBV9 and TRBJ2-1, with 7 positions matching TRBD2. The germline gives CDR1 SGDLS, CDR2 YYNGEE. The CDR3 runs 14 residues. With 0 bases clipped from V and 8 bases from J, the junction kept 5 bases outside the gene matches. In DNA form, the CDR3 reads TGTGCCAGCAGCGTAGCGGGAGGTTGGCATGAGCAGTTCTTC. Its translation: CASSVAGGWHEQFF.

This clonotype was detected ten times or more. The chain joins TRBV9 to TRBJ2-7; D remains unclear. V lost 0 bases, J lost 3 bases, and 13 bases lay in between. Germline assignment: CDR1 SGDLS and CDR2 YYNGEE. The CDR3 is 15 amino acids. CDR3 bases: TGTGCCAGCAGCGTAGCTCCAGGTTCCTACTACGAGCAGTACTTC. It specifies CASSVAPGSYYEQYF.

This clonotype was picked up a small number of times. The V gene is TRBV9, the J gene TRBJ1-4; D not resolved. V gave up 0 bases and J gave up 4 bases, with 7 bases separating them. The CDR3 is 14 amino acids. Germline assignment: CDR1 SGDLS and CDR2 YYNGEE. The CDR3 spells CASSVDSHNEKLFF. The CDR3 region has the DNA TGTGCCAGCAGCGTAGACAGTCATAATGAAAAACTGTTTTTT.

In its sample, this clonotype was seen many times. This sequence joins TRBV9 and TRBJ2-7; maybe TRBD2 (5 bases). This CDR3 contains 14 residues. Germline V lookup: CDR1 SGDLS, CDR2 YYNGEE. Trimming took off 3 bases at V and 1 base at J, with 11 bases between the two ends. This CDR3 is CASSAGGWSYEQYF. The CDR3, as DNA: TGTGCCAGCAGCGCCGGAGGATGGTCCTACGAGCAGTACTTC.

This clonotype was counted only a few times. This chain connects TRBV9 to TRBJ2-1; the D is unclear. CDR1 SGDLS and CDR2 YYNGEE come from the germline V gene. The CDR3 is 12 residues long. V shed 4 bases and J shed 9 bases, with 11 bases lying between them. DNA for the CDR3: TGTGCCAGCAGCTCCGAGGTGGCTGAGCAGTTCTTC. It translates to CASSSEVAEQFF.

This clonotype was recorded many times. The chain has TRBV9 and TRBJ2-2, with D maybe TRBD1 (5 bases). CDR1 is SGDLS, CDR2 YYNGEE, per germline. This CDR3 is built from 16 residues. V was clipped by 0 bases and J by 1 base, with 10 bases between them. The CDR3 here is CASSVAPRGNTGELFF. CDR3 DNA: TGTGCCAGCAGCGTAGCTCCTAGGGGGAACACCGGGGAGCTGTTTTTT.

This clonotype was recorded many times. The gene calls are TRBV9 and TRBJ2-5; D remains unclear. The CDR3 has 13 residues. V lost 5 bases, J lost 1 base, and 9 bases lay in between. Germline values: CDR1 SGDLS, CDR2 YYNGEE. The CDR3 nucleotides read TGTGCCAGCAGTGCTAGGCCCCAAGAGACCCAGTACTTC. This gives the protein CASSARPQETQYF.

This clonotype showed up many times. The chain recombines TRBV9 with TRBJ2-1; 9 positions match TRBD2. The CDR3 runs 15 residues. Germline CDR1 SGDLS, CDR2 YYNGEE. Trimming at V came to 5 bases and at J to 3 bases, leaving 6 bases not matched to a gene. The chain's CDR3 is CASSTLAGLYNEQFF. The CDR3 DNA sequence: TGTGCCAGCAGTACCCTAGCGGGGCTCTACAATGAGCAGTTCTTC.

This clonotype was counted at least ten times. This chain uses TRBV9 with TRBJ2-5; 11 bases line up with TRBD2. Germline V gene sequence: CDR1 SGDLS, CDR2 YYNGEE. The CDR3 is 19 amino acids. J gave up 1 base and V 0 bases, and 11 bases lay outside the gene matches. The CDR3 here is CASSVAGGTGLAVQETQYF. DNA of the CDR3: TGTGCCAGCAGCGTAGCAGGGGGGACGGGACTAGCGGTCCAAGAGACCCAGTACTTC.

At least ten counts were recorded for this clonotype. J is TRBJ2-1 and V is TRBV9, with D tentatively TRBD2 (5 bases). Trimming took off 6 bases at V and 7 bases at J, with 14 bases between the two ends. CDR1 SGDLS and CDR2 YYNGEE come from the germline V gene. CDR3 length equals 13 residues. CDR3 amino acids: CASTPAPGNEQFF. CDR3 bases: TGTGCCAGCACCCCAGCCCCGGGGAATGAGCAGTTCTTC.

The table lists this clonotype with many counts. The chain has TRBV9 and TRBJ2-3; 8 nucleotides align to TRBD2. Germline-derived CDR1 and CDR2 are SGDLS and YYNGEE. V gave up 4 bases and J gave up 4 bases; unmatched junction bases: 8. The CDR3 runs to 15 residues. In nucleotides, the CDR3 is TGTGCCAGCAGCCTAAGCGGGAGTCGCTCAGATACGCAGTATTTT. It specifies CASSLSGSRSDTQYF.

This clonotype appeared many times. The V and J genes are TRBV9 and TRBJ2-3; the match to TRBD2 covers 7 bases. This CDR3 is 15 amino acids long. Germline CDR1 is SGDLS and CDR2 is YYNGEE. V dropped 3 bases and J dropped 0; count of bases not matched to a gene: 4. Here the CDR3 DNA reads TGTGCCAGCAGCGAACTAGCGCCCAGCACAGATACGCAGTATTTT. Its translation is CASSELAPSTDTQYF.